A single sample gave rise to the 12 T cell receptor beta chains below, sequenced in a study of identical twins. Each CDR3 protein gets one entry after TCRdb re-called the 5' RACE reads with MiXCR. Of 1.5 million to 2 million distinct CDR3 sequences listed, about 31% were seen once; the top ten hold about 0.27%. Sequencing was performed on cord blood. The receptors here all came from a newborn girl in good health.

The sample holds a few counts of this clonotype. This rearrangement joins TRBV7-8 to TRBJ1-5, with 7 bases identical to TRBD1. The germline V gene encodes CDR1 SGHVS and CDR2 FQNEAQ. Trimming cost V 9 bases and J 3 bases; bases outside gene matches: 11. This CDR3 is 15 amino acids long. CDR3 bases: TGTGCCAGTCAGGAGCGGGACAGAATCAATCAGCCCCAGCATTTT. Amino acids: CASQERDRINQPQHF.

The chain employs TRBV7-2 and TRBJ2-1; the match to TRBD2 covers 8 bases. The CDR3 is made up of 15 amino acids. CDR1 SGHTA and CDR2 FQGNSA come from the germline V gene. V shed 3 bases, J shed 6 bases, and the junction held 7 bases outside the gene matches. The CDR3 reads CASSFQAGVVNEQFF. In DNA form, the CDR3 reads TGTGCCAGCAGCTTCCAAGCGGGAGTGGTCAATGAGCAGTTCTTC.

This sequence joins TRBV2 and TRBJ1-2, with unresolved D. Germline V gene sequence: CDR1 SNHLY, CDR2 FYNNEI. There are 12 residues in the CDR3. Trimming stripped 5 bases from V and 7 bases from J, with 11 bases between. Here the CDR3 reads CASSPRDPGYTF. DNA of the CDR3: TGTGCCAGCAGTCCGAGGGATCCTGGCTACACCTTC.

The chain joins TRBV29-1 to TRBJ1-2; D uncertain. Germline lookup yields CDR1 SQVTM and CDR2 ANQGSEA. The CDR3 has 14 residues. The germline V and J ends were trimmed by 3 bases and 4 bases, with 15 bases remaining between them. CDR3 sequence: CSVERRGPPYGYTF. CDR3 nucleotides: TGCAGCGTTGAGAGAAGAGGGCCTCCCTATGGCTACACCTTC.

This clonotype was detected a few times. The J gene is TRBJ2-7, the V gene TRBV20-1, with D possibly matching TRBD1 (5 bases). In germline, CDR1 is DFQATT, CDR2 SNEGSKA (reference sequence). Trimming shortened V by 7 bases and J by 0 bases, and 10 bases separated the two germline ends. CDR3 length: 12 residues. The CDR3 region is CSVGRFSYEQYF. The DNA for the CDR3 is TGCAGTGTGGGGCGGTTCTCCTACGAGCAGTACTTC.

A remark on this clonotype: An end of the junction differs from the germline gene, which may be a read error. This chain connects TRBV28 to TRBJ1-5; a possible D gene is TRBD1 (6 bases). The CDR3 length is 19 residues. Germline V lookup: CDR1 MDHEN, CDR2 SYDVKM. CDR3: CANSLTIRQAGAFNQPQHF. The CDR3 DNA follows: TGTGCCAACAGTCTCACGATTCGACAGGCCGGGGCGTTTAATCAGCCCCAGCATTTT.

This clonotype was detected a few times. The chain recombines TRBV20-1 with TRBJ2-7; 10 bases line up with TRBD1. The V gene end was trimmed by 6 bases and the J gene end by 0 bases; junction bases not matched to a gene: 2. Germline V gene lookup returns CDR1 DFQATT and CDR2 SNEGSKA (reference sequence). The CDR3 is 13 residues long. The CDR3 protein is CSADRGDSYEQYF. In nucleotides, the CDR3 is TGCAGTGCGGACAGGGGGGACTCCTACGAGCAGTACTTC.

In its sample, this clonotype was seen a few times. This chain links TRBV27 with TRBJ2-1; no clear D. V was cut by 3 bases and J by 4 bases, with 10 bases left in between. This CDR3 is 14 amino acids long. Germline assignment: CDR1 MNHEY and CDR2 SMNVEV (reference sequence). The CDR3 loop reads CASSFSRSYNEQFF. The CDR3 DNA reads as TGTGCCAGCAGTTTTAGCCGGAGTTACAATGAGCAGTTCTTC.

The rearrangement joins TRBV3-1 to TRBJ2-4; 8 bases match TRBD2. The J call may be incorrect, as the DNA end agrees better with TRBJ2-7. CDR1 is LGHDT, CDR2 YNNKEL, per germline (reference sequence). CDR3 length: 15 residues. CDR3 nucleotide sequence: TGTGCCAGCAGCCAAGATCCGGGGGGGTTCTACGAGCAGTACTTC. Encoded protein: CASSQDPGGFYEQYF.

As for this clonotype: A read error may produce the germline difference seen at one junction end. The genes are TRBV7-2 and TRBJ2-1, with 10 bases identical to TRBD2. Germline V gene lookup returns CDR1 SGHTA and CDR2 FQGNSA. The CDR3 contains 15 residues. The CDR3 region has the DNA TGTGCCAGCAGCCTAGCGGGAGCAAGTTTCAATGAGCAGTTCTTC. It yields the protein CASSLAGASFNEQFF.

This clonotype has only a few counts. This chain connects TRBV7-9 to TRBJ2-5; TRBD2 agrees at 7 bases. V was pared by 2 bases and J by 5 bases, with 8 bases of the junction left unmatched. Germline CDR1 is SEHNR and CDR2 is FQNEAQ (reference sequence). This CDR3 is built from 15 residues. The CDR3 sequence: CASSLQRGLLETQYF. The CDR3 nucleotides read TGTGCCAGCAGCTTACAGAGGGGACTATTGGAGACCCAGTACTTC.

The chain employs TRBV10-1 and TRBJ2-5; the match to TRBD1 covers 9 bases. V shed 4 bases, J shed 5 bases, and the junction held 8 bases outside the gene matches. Germline-derived CDR1 and CDR2 are WNHNN and SYGVQD (reference sequence). The CDR3 consists of 15 residues. The CDR3 DNA follows: TGCGCCAGCAGTGGTACTACAGGGGGCCTGGAGACCCAGTACTTC. Translating it yields CASSGTTGGLETQYF.